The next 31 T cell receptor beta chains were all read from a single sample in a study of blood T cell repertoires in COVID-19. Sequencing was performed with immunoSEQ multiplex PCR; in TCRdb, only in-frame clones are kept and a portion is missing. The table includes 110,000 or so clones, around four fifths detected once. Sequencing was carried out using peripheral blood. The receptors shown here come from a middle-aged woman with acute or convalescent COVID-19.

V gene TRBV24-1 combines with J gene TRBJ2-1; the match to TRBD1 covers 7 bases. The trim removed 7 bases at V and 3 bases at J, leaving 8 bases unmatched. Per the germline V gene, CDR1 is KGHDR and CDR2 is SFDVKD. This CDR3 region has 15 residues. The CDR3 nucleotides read TGTGCCACCAGCCTGACAGGGATGCTCTACAATGAGCAGTTCTTC. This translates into CATSLTGMLYNEQFF.

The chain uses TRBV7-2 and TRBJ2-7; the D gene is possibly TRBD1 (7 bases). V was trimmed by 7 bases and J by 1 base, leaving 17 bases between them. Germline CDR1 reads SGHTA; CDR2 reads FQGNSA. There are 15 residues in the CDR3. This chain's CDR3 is CASKGAGSLSYEQYF. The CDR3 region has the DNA TGTGCCAGCAAGGGGGCGGGGTCGCTTTCCTACGAGCAGTACTTC.

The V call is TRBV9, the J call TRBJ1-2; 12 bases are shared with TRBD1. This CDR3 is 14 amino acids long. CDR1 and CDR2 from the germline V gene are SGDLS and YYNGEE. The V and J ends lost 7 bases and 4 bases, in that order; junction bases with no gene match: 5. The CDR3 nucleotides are TGTGCCAGCCTCGGGACAGGGGGCTCCTATGGCTACACCTTC. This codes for CASLGTGGSYGYTF.

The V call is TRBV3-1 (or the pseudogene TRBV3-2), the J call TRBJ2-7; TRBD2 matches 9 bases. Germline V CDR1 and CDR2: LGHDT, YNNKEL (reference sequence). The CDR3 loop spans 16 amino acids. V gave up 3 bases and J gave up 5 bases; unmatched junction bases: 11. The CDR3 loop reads CASSQGGGVPQNEQYF. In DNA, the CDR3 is TGTGCCAGCAGCCAGGGCGGGGGGGTCCCCCAGAACGAGCAGTACTTC.

The DNA for the CDR3 is TGTGCCAGCAGTGAAGACTTCAGGGTCTATGGCTACACCTTC. Translating gives CASSEDFRVYGYTF. The J gene is TRBJ1-2, the V gene TRBV2; possible D gene TRBD1, 5 bases. Trimming stripped 1 base from V and 4 bases from J, with 10 bases between. Germline CDR1 reads SNHLY; CDR2 reads FYNNEI. This CDR3 region has 14 residues.

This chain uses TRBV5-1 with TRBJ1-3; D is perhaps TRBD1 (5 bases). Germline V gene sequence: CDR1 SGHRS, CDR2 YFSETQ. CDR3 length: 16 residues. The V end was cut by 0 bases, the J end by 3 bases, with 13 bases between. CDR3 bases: TGCGCCAGCAGCTTGGATGACAGTCTCTATGGAAACACCATATATTTT. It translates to CASSLDDSLYGNTIYF.

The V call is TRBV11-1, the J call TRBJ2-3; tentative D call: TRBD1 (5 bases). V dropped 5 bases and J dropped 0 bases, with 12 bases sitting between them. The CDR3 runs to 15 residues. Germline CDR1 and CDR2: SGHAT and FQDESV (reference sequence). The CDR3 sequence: CASSPLGQSTDTQYF. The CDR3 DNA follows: TGTGCCAGCAGCCCCCTGGGGCAGAGCACAGATACGCAGTATTTT.

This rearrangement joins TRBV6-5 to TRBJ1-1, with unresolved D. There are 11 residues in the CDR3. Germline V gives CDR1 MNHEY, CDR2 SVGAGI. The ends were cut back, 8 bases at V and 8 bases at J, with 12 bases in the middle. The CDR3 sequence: CASHPREEAFF. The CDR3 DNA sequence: TGTGCCAGCCATCCAAGGGAGGAAGCTTTCTTT.

CDR3 sequence reads: CASSLALGRVQNEQYF. The CDR3 DNA follows: TGTGCCAGCAGCTTAGCCCTCGGGAGGGTACAAAACGAGCAGTACTTC. The J gene is TRBJ2-7, the V gene TRBV7-2; TRBD2 agrees at 8 bases. V shed 0 bases and J 5 bases; nucleotides not matched to a gene: 9. Per germline, CDR1 SGHTA and CDR2 FQGNSA. The CDR3 consists of 16 residues.

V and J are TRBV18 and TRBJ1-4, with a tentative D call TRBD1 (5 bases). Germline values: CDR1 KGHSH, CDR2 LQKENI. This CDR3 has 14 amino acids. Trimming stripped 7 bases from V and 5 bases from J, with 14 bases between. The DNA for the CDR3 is TGTGCCAGCTTCGCGGGGGGAATGAATGAAAAACTGTTTTTT. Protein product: CASFAGGMNEKLFF. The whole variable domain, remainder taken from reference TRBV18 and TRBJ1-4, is NAGVMQNPRHLVRRRGQEARLRCSPMKGHSHVYWYRQLPEEGLKFMVYLQKENIIDESGMPKERFSAEFPKEGPSILRIQQVVRGDSAAYFCASFAGGMNEKLFFGSGTQLSVL.

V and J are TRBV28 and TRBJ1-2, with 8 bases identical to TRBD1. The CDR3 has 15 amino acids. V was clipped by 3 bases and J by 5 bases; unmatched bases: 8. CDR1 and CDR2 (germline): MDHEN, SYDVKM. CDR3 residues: CASSFSGGRAYGYTF. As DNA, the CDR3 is TGTGCCAGCAGTTTTTCAGGGGGCCGAGCATATGGCTACACCTTC.

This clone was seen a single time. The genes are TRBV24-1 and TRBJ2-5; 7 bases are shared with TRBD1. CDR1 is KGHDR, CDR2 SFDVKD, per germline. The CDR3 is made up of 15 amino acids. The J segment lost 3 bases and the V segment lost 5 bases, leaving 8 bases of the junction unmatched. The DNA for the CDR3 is TGTGCCACCAGTGCTACCGGGACAGCTAAAGAGACCCAGTACTTC. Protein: CATSATGTAKETQYF.

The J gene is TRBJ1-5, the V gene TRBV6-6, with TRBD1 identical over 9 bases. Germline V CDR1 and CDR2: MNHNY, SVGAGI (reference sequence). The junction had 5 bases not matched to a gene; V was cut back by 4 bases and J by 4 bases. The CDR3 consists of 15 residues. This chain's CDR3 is CASSLDDRGNQPQHF. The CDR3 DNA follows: TGTGCCAGCAGTTTGGACGACAGGGGGAATCAGCCCCAGCATTTT.

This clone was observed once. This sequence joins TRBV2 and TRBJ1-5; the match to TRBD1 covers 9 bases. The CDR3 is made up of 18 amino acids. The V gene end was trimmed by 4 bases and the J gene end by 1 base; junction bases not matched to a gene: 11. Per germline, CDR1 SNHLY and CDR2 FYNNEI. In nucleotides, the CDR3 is TGTGCCAGCAGTGCACGTCGGGACAGGGTGCGGAGCAATCAGCCCCAGCATTTT. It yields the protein CASSARRDRVRSNQPQHF.

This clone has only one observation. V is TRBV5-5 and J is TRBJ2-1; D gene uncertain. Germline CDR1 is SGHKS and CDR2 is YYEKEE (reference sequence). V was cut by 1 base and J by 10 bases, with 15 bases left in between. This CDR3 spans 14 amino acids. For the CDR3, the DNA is TGTGCCAGCAGCTTGACCCACCAGGCGTGGGAGCAGTTCTTC. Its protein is CASSLTHQAWEQFF.

For the CDR3, the DNA is TGCGCCAGCAGCCGACGACTTCAACCAGACAGGGAAGAGGGCTACACCTTC. Protein sequence: CASSRRLQPDREEGYTF. The J gene is TRBJ1-2, the V gene TRBV4-1; 7 bases fit TRBD1. The CDR3 covers 17 residues. CDR1 is MGHRA and CDR2 is YSYEKL in the germline V gene. Trimming took 4 bases from V and 8 from J; bases not matched to a gene: 19.

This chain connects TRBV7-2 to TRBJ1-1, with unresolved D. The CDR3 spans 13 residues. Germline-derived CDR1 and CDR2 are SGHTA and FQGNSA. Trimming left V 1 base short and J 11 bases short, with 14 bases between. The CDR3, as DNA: TGTGCCAGCAGCTTAGAAAGAGAGAGCAGGGCTTTCTTT. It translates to CASSLERESRAFF. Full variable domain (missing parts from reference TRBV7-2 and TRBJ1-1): GAGVSQSPSNKVTEKGKDVELRCDPISGHTALYWYRQSLGQGLEFLIYFQGNSAPDKSGLPSDRFSAERTGGSVSTLTIQRTQQEDSAVYLCASSLERESRAFFGQGTRLTVV.

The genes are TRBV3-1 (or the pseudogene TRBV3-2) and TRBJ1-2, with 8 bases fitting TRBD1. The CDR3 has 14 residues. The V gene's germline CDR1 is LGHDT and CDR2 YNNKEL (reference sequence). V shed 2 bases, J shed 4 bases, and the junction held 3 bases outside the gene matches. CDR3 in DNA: TGTGCCAGCAGCCAATTTACAGGGGGCTATGGCTACACCTTC. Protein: CASSQFTGGYGYTF.

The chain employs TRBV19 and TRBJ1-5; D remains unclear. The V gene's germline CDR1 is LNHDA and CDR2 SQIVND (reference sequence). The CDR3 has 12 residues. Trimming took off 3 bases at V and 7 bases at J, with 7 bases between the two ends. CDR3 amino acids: CASSMRVQPQHF. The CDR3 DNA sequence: TGTGCCAGTAGTATGCGAGTCCAGCCCCAGCATTTT.

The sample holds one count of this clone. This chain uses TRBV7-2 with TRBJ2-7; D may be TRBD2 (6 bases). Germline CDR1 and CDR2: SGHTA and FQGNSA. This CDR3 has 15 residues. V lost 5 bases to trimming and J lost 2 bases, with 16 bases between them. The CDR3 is CASSLGGASTYEQYF. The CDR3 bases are TGTGCCAGCAGCCTGGGGGGAGCGTCCACCTACGAGCAGTACTTC.

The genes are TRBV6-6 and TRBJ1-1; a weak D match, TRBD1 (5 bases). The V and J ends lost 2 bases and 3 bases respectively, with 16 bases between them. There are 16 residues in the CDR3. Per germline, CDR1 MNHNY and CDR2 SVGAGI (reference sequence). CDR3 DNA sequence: TGTGCCAGCAGTTACCCGCCCGGGGCGGGGCACACTGAAGCTTTCTTT. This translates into CASSYPPGAGHTEAFF.

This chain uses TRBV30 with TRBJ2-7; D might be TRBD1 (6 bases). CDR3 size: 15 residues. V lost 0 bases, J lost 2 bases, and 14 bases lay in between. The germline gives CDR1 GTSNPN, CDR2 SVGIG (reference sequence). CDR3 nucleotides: TGTGCCTGGAGTGTGTTTAGGGGGACACCCTACGAGCAGTACTTC. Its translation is CAWSVFRGTPYEQYF.

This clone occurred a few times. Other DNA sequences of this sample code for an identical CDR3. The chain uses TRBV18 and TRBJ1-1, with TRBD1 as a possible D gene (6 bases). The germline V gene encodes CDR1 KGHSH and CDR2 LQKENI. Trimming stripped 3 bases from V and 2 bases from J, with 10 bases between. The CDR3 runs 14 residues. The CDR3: CASSPLDSNTEAFF. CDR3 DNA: TGTGCCAGCTCACCCTTGGACAGTAACACTGAAGCTTTCTTT.

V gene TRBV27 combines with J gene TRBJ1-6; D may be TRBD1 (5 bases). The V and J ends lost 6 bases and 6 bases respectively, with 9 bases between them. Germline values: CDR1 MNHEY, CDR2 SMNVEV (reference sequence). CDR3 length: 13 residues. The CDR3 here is CASRPGINSPLHF. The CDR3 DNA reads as TGTGCCAGCAGACCAGGGATTAATTCACCCCTCCACTTT.

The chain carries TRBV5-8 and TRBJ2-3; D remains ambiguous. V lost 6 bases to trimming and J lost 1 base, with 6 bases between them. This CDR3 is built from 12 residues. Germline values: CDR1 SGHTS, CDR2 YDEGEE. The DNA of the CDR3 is TGTGCCAGCATTGAGGGCACAGATACGCAGTATTTT. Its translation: CASIEGTDTQYF.

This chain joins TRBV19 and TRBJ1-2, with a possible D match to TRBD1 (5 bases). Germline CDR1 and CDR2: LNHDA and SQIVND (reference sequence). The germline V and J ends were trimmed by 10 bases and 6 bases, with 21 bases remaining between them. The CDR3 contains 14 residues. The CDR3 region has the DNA TGTGCCACCGTGGACCGCGGCAGGGTAAATGGCTACACCTTC. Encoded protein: CATVDRGRVNGYTF. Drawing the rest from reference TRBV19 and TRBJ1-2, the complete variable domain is DGGITQSPKYLFRKEGQNVTLSCEQNLNHDAMYWYRQDPGQGLRLIYYSQIVNDFQKGDIAEGYSVSREKKESFPLTVTSAQKNPTAFYLCATVDRGRVNGYTFGSGTRLTVV.

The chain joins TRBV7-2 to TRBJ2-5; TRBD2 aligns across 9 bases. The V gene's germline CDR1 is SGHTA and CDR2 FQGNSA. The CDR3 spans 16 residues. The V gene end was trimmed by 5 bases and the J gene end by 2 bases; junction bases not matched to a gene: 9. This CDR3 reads CASSANRGGGQETQYF. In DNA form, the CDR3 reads TGTGCCAGCAGCGCAAATCGCGGGGGGGGGCAAGAGACCCAGTACTTC.

CDR3 bases: TGTGCCAGCAGTTACTCGGGACAGAACTATGGCTACACCTTC. Translation: CASSYSGQNYGYTF. V usage is TRBV6-6 and J usage is TRBJ1-2; 7 positions match TRBD1. The CDR3 is made up of 14 amino acids. V lost 0 bases and J lost 2; bases outside the gene matches: 0. Germline values: CDR1 MNHNY, CDR2 SVGAGI (reference sequence).

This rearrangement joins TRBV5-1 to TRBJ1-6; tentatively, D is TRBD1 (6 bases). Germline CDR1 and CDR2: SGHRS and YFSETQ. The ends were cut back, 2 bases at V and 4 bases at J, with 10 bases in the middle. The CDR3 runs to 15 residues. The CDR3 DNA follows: TGCGCCAGCAGCTTCGTGGACAGATATAATTCACCCCTCCACTTT. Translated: CASSFVDRYNSPLHF. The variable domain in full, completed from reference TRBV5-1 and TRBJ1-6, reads KAGVTQTPRYLIKTRGQQVTLSCSPISGHRSVSWYQQTPGQGLQFLFEYFSETQRNKGNFPGRFSGRQFSNSRSEMNVSTLELGDSALYLCASSFVDRYNSPLHFGNGTRLTVT.

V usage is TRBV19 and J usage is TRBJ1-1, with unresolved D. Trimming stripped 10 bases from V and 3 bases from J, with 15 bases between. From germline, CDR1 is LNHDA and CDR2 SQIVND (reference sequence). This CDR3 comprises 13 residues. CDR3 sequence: CATQENGDTEAFF. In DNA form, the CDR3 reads TGTGCCACCCAAGAGAACGGGGACACTGAAGCTTTCTTT. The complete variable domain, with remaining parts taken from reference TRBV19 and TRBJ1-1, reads DGGITQSPKYLFRKEGQNVTLSCEQNLNHDAMYWYRQDPGQGLRLIYYSQIVNDFQKGDIAEGYSVSREKKESFPLTVTSAQKNPTAFYLCATQENGDTEAFFGQGTRLTVV.

CDR3 residues: CASSGAGQGGYGYTF. CDR3 DNA: TGTGCCAGCAGCGGCGCGGGACAGGGGGGCTATGGCTACACCTTC. The chain is built from TRBV5-4 and TRBJ1-2; 11 nucleotides agree with TRBD1. Germline V lookup: CDR1 SGHNT, CDR2 YYREEE (reference sequence). V lost 4 bases, J lost 4 bases, and 6 bases stayed unmatched. The CDR3 runs 15 residues.